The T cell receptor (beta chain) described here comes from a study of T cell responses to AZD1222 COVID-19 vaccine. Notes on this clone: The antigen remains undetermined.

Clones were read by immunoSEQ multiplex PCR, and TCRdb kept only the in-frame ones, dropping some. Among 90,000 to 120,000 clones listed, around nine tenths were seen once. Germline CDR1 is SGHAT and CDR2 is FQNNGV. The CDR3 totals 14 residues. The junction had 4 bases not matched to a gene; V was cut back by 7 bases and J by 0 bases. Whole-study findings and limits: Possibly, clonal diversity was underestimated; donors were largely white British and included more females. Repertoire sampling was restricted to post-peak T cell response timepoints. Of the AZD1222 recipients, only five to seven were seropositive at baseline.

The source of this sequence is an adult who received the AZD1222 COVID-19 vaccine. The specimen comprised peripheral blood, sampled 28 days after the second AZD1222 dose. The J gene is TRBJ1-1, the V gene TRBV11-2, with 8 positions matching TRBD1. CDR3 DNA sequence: TGTGCCAGCACCCTGACAGGGGTGAACACTGAAGCTTTCTTT. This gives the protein CASTLTGVNTEAFF. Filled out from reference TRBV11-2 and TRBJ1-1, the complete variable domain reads EAGVAQSPRYKIIEKRQSVAFWCNPISGHATLYWYQQILGQGPKLLIQFQNNGVVDDSQLPKDRFSAERLKGVDSTLKIQPAKLEDSAVYLCASTLTGVNTEAFFGQGTRLTVV.